This entry features one T cell receptor beta chain sequence. This clone was seen only once. Its specific antigen is unknown. Per-base qualities were not stored, and no clone one base away is much larger. This sample was included in a study of T cell responses to AZD1222 COVID-19 vaccine (dated by TCRdb to 2020 to 2022). Regarding the study in general: A total of 230 to 250 trial participants underwent TCR sequencing, of whom some 210 received two doses of AZD1222 and about 25 received two doses of the MenACWY control vaccine. Enrollment into the trials was organized by age into subgroups of 18-55, 56-69 and 70-plus years, and those subgroups contained approximately 150, 30 and 60 TCR-sequenced participants, respectively. Overall results and qualifications from the work: After two AZD1222 doses, both the breadth and the depth of spike-specific TCRs were significantly higher than at day 0 and than in MenACWY recipients. The whole spike protein was spanned by vaccine-associated CD4 TCRs, and dominant responses were seen in regions 160-218 and 743-854. Because no samples from the day 14 peak response were available, repertoires could be characterized only after the peak T cell response. The 56-69-year group was small, and its depth increase did not reach significance, likely because of low power. Only five to seven AZD1222 recipients were SARS-CoV-2 seropositive at baseline, limiting conclusions about previously exposed vaccinees. Nearly half of unique spike-specific TCRs reportedly recognized epitopes outside regions mutated in the B.1.351 and B.1.1.7 variants. Most participants were white British and females outnumbered males, and the authors suggested that clonal diversity may have been underestimated.

The time point label corresponds to: about 28 days (+/-7) after the second vaccine dose. Because spike-specific TCR depth and breadth did not differ between the two schedules, AZD1222 recipients who got a second dose at roughly 4 weeks were pooled with those who got a second dose at roughly 12 weeks. Samples from vaccinated people were obtained from the UK trials COV001 and COV002, which included a single-blind randomized controlled phase 2/3 trial of AZD1222 (ChAdOx1 nCoV-19) in healthy adults. For TCRbeta chain sequencing, PBMC samples from trial participants were taken at day 0 and at day 28 after the second dose. For this chain, trimming is 11 bases at the V end and 4 bases at the J end, and the number of junction bases without a gene match is 8. The CDR3, cysteine through phenylalanine, is 13 amino acids long. The kept DNA is CDR3 alone, 39 bases in frame from the first base. CDR1 and CDR2 were assigned from the germline V gene as MDHEN and SYDVKM.

The CDR3 regions of human TCRbeta chains were analyzed by immunosequencing. For the original study's pipeline: Repertoire TCRs were matched against a reference library of SARS-CoV-2-specific TCRs generated with the MIRA antigen-specificity platform. Breadth was defined as the fraction of unique TCRs that were SARS-CoV-2-associated, and depth was defined as the fraction of total T cells that were SARS-CoV-2-associated. Using the MIRA data, each spike-specific TCR was assigned both to the spike region to which the TCR was reactive and to a CD4 or CD8 class. Log10-transformed breadth and depth values were compared by one-way ANOVA with Sidak's multiple comparisons tests. Held by TCRdb, this immuneACCESS table contains in-frame sequences only and omits some clones. Under half of the omission traces to an unresolved V gene where checked; the cause of the rest is unknown. V and J calls and clone size come straight from that table; D and trimming were deduced from the DNA. The sample includes about 130,000 clones, with more than 70% observed a single time. The ten top clones hold less than 5.5% of the sample.

Specimen: peripheral blood, collected 28 days after the second AZD1222 dose. This receptor was obtained from an adult who received the AZD1222 COVID-19 vaccine. Recombination linked TRBV28 to TRBJ1-5; TRBD1 matches 7 bases in the middle. The CDR3 here reads CAARGQANQPQHF. DNA sequence: TGTGCCGCAAGGGGGCAGGCAAATCAGCCCCAGCATTTT.